This T cell receptor beta chain was documented in a study of cytomegalovirus exposure and HLA in healthy donors. As for the study in general: The use of the same platform for the 95 to 150 validation repertoires and the 600 to 700 first-cohort repertoires was reported by a later analysis.

For this clone: Antigen unknown.

The CDR3 length is 16 residues. Germline V gene sequence: CDR1 SGDLS, CDR2 YYNGEE. V was clipped by 4 bases and J by 4 bases; unmatched bases: 10. General study results and limits: Subsequent analysis showed first-cohort TCR clusters tending to co-occur in some 120 validation repertoires. Altogether, 164 TCR beta chains were recorded as cytomegalovirus-associated. There were some public TCRs occurring in many donors, but most TCR sequences were rare.

Only in-frame clones appear in the TCRdb table, and some are missing; sequencing was by immunoSEQ multiplex PCR. Counted here are 120,000 or so clones, roughly 90% occurring once; the ten biggest clones make up roughly 1.4%. The V call is TRBV9, the J call TRBJ1-5, with 8 bases aligning to TRBD1. The sequence was collected from a man aged 25 to 45 in good health and CMV-seronegative. The specimen was PBMCs. CDR3 region: CASSRRTGKLNQPQHF. DNA for the CDR3: TGTGCCAGCAGCCGACGGACAGGGAAGTTAAATCAGCCCCAGCATTTT.